Here is one T cell receptor (beta chain) with its context. What it recognizes is unknown. The PCR had 60 Vbeta and 13 Jbeta primers. Sequencing used immunoSEQ multiplex PCR; TCRdb keeps in-frame clones, though not all of them. This sample has 210,000 or so clones, with 65% to 80% found just once. The sample originates from a study of cytomegalovirus exposure and HLA in healthy donors. Study as a whole: When 350 to 500 donors were genotyped, 81% of them were found to fall in the Caucasian-associated ancestry cluster. Findings of the study overall: Later analysis suggested links between common viral pathogens and several top significant clusters. Reportedly, fewer N-insertions than the roughly 700-donor mean appeared in an Asian-associated ancestry cluster in a later analysis. Later analysis showed most CMV-associated TCR beta chains appearing HLA-restricted.

Input material: PBMCs. This TCR derives from a girl aged 2 to 10 in good health and CMV-seronegative.

The CDR3 DNA sequence: TGTGCCAGCAGTTTAGACCGGGACAGGGGGACCGCTAATGAAAAACTGTTTTTT. Amino acids: CASSLDRDRGTANEKLFF. The V and J genes are TRBV2 and TRBJ1-4, with 11 nucleotides matching TRBD1. Germline assignment: CDR1 SNHLY and CDR2 FYNNEI. The junction had 11 bases not matched to a gene; V was cut back by 5 bases and J by 3 bases. CDR3 length equals 18 residues.